The sequence of this T cell receptor beta chain was determined in a study of blood T cell repertoires in COVID-19. V lost 4 bases and J lost 6, with 19 bases in between. This CDR3 has 16 amino acids. CDR1 is SGHTA, CDR2 FQGNSA, per germline. TCRdb's copy holds only in-frame clones and misses some; the assay was immunoSEQ multiplex PCR. The table lists about 120,000 clones, about four fifths of them singletons, with about 4% in the top ten. Sample: PBMCs or T cells enriched from blood (not recorded which). The gene calls are TRBV7-2 and TRBJ2-1; the D gene is possibly TRBD2 (6 bases). The clonotype was recovered from a woman in her twenties or thirties who had recovered from COVID-19. The CDR3 sequence is CASSSQAGLRGNEQFF. CDR3 bases: TGTGCCAGCAGCTCCCAAGCGGGCCTACGGGGCAATGAGCAGTTCTTC. The whole variable domain, remainder taken from reference TRBV7-2 and TRBJ2-1, is GAGVSQSPSNKVTEKGKDVELRCDPISGHTALYWYRQSLGQGLEFLIYFQGNSAPDKSGLPSDRFSAERTGGSVSTLTIQRTQQEDSAVYLCASSSQAGLRGNEQFFGPGTRLTVL.